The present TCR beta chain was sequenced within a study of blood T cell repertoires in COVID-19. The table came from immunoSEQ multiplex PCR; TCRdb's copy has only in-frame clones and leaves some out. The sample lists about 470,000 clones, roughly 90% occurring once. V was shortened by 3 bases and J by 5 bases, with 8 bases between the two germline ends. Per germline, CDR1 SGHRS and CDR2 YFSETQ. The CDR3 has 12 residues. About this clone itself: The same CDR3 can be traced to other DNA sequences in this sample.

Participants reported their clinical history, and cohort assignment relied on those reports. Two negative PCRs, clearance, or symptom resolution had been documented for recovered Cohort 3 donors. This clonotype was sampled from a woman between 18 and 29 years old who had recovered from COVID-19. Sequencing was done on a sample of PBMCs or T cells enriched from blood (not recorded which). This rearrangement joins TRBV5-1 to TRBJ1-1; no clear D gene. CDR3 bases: TGCGCCAGCAGCTGGGGAGGGACTGAAGCTTTCTTT. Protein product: CASSWGGTEAFF.